Presented here are 7 T cell receptor beta chains from one specimen sequenced in a study of blood T cell repertoires in COVID-19. TCRdb's copy holds only in-frame clones and misses some; the assay was immunoSEQ multiplex PCR. This repertoire shows about 43,000 clones, 88% found once; its top ten account for 4.5% to 5%. The sequenced material came from peripheral blood. These receptors all stem from a human donor in a cohort sampled during active COVID-19.

This chain connects TRBV18 to TRBJ1-1; D call uncertain. Germline CDR1 is KGHSH and CDR2 is LQKENI. The length of the CDR3 is 13 residues. Trimming removed 5 bases from V and 0 bases from J, with 7 bases in between. CDR3 nucleotides: TGTGCCAGCTCAACAGAGATGAACACTGAAGCTTTCTTT. Amino acids: CASSTEMNTEAFF.

The chain carries TRBV7-2 and TRBJ1-5; D remains unclear. CDR1 and CDR2 (germline): SGHTA, FQGNSA. This CDR3 comprises 13 residues. Trimming pared 6 bases from V and 7 bases from J, leaving 13 bases between. The CDR3 is CASSYAGGQPQHF. The CDR3 bases are TGTGCCAGCAGTTACGCGGGAGGCCAGCCCCAGCATTTT.

The CDR3 sequence: CASSFQGGEQYF. CDR3 bases: TGTGCCAGCAGCTTTCAGGGTGGCGAGCAGTACTTC. The chain combines TRBV5-4 with TRBJ2-7, with D maybe TRBD1 (5 bases). The length of the CDR3 is 12 residues. Trimming stripped 2 bases from V and 6 bases from J, with 9 bases between. CDR1 is SGHNT, CDR2 YYREEE, per germline (reference sequence).

The chain recombines TRBV6-5 with TRBJ2-1; TRBD2 matches at 10 bases. CDR3 length equals 15 residues. The germline CDR1 and CDR2 sequences are MNHEY and SVGAGI. V shed 0 bases and J 8 bases; nucleotides not matched to a gene: 4. The CDR3 spells CASSYSSGRVDEQFF. For the CDR3, the DNA is TGTGCCAGCAGTTACTCGAGCGGGAGGGTCGATGAGCAGTTCTTC.

The chain joins TRBV27 to TRBJ1-1; D not certain. The germline V and J ends were trimmed by 3 bases and 0 bases, with 5 bases remaining between them. CDR1 is MNHEY, CDR2 SMNVEV, per germline (reference sequence). CDR3 length: 13 amino acids. The CDR3 nucleotides read TGTGCCAGCAGTTTCAGGTTGAACACTGAAGCTTTCTTT. Translating it yields CASSFRLNTEAFF.

The V gene is TRBV28, the J gene TRBJ1-2; 8 bases align to TRBD1. V gave up 7 bases and J gave up 4 bases; unmatched junction bases: 11. Germline V gene data show CDR1 as MDHEN and CDR2 as SYDVKM. The CDR3 has 15 amino acids. CDR3 in amino acids: CASTQNDRGGYGYTF. CDR3 nucleotides: TGTGCCAGCACCCAAAACGACAGGGGAGGCTATGGCTACACCTTC.

This clone was seen only once. The CDR3 loop is CASSGQGFQETQYF. CDR3 sequence (DNA): TGCGCCAGCTCGGGACAGGGTTTTCAAGAGACCCAGTACTTC. The chain recombines TRBV4-1 with TRBJ2-5, with TRBD1 matching 9 bases. The CDR3 sequence is 14 residues long. V shed 8 bases and J 2 bases; nucleotides not matched to a gene: 6. The germline V gene encodes CDR1 MGHRA and CDR2 YSYEKL.